This T cell receptor beta chain stems from a study of blood T cell repertoires in COVID-19. This CDR3 comprises 14 residues. The junction had 2 bases not matched to a gene; V was cut back by 4 bases and J by 1 base. CDR1 and CDR2 (germline): MNHEY, SMNVEV (reference sequence). Enrollment of patients from Seattle took place during active infection, with longitudinal follow-up. Here immunoSEQ multiplex PCR was the method, and the copy in TCRdb shows in-frame clones only, minus some. The sample records 180,000 or so clones, about 85% being singletons. V is TRBV27 and J is TRBJ2-3, with 7 bases aligning to TRBD1. Source material: peripheral blood. The receptor comes from a person between 65 and 79 years old with COVID-19, enrolled during active disease. This CDR3 reads CASSWDSRTDTQYF. The CDR3 bases are TGTGCCAGCAGTTGGGACAGCCGCACAGATACGCAGTATTTT.